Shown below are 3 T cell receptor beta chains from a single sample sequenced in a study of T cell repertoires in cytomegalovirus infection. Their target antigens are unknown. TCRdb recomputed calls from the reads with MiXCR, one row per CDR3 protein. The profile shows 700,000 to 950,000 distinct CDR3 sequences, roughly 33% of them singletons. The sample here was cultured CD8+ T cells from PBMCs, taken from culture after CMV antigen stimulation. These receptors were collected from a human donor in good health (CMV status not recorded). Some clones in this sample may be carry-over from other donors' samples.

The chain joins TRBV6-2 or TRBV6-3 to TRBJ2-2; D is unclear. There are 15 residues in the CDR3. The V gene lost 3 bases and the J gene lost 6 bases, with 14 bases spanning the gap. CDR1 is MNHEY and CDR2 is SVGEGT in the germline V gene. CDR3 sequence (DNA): TGTGCCAGCAGTTATAGGGCATTCGATCCCGGGGAGCTGTTTTTT. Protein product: CASSYRAFDPGELFF.

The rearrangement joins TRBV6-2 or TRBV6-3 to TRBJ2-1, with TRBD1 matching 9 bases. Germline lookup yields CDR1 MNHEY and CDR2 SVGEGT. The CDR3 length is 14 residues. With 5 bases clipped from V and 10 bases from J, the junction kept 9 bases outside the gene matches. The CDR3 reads CASSPGTGMREQFF. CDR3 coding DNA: TGTGCCAGCAGTCCCGGGACAGGGATGCGAGAGCAGTTCTTC.

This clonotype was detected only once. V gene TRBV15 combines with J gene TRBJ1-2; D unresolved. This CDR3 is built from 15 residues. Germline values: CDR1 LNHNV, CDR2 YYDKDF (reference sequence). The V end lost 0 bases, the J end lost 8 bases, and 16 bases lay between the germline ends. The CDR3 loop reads CATSRDLGEGWGYTF. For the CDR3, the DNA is TGTGCCACCAGCAGAGATCTGGGAGAGGGCTGGGGCTACACCTTC.